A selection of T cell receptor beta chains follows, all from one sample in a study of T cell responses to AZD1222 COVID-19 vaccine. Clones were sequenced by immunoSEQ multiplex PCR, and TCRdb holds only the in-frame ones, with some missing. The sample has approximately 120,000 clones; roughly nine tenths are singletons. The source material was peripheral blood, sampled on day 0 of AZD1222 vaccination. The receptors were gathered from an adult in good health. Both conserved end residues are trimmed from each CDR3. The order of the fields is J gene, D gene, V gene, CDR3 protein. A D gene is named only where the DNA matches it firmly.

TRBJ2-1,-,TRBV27,ASSSPKGQGYYNEQF
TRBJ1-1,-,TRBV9,ASSEGDMNTEAF
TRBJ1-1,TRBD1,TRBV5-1,APRTGGAYTEAF
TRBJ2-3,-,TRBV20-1,SASGRVSTGDTQY
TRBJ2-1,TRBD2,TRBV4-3,ASSSGGLPNEQF
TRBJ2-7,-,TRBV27,ASSSWTDSYEQY
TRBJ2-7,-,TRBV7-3,ASSYLGAEQY
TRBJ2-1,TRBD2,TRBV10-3,AISSGGNSYNEQF
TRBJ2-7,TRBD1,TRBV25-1,ASTGVYEQY
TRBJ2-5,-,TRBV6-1,ASSEGLIRRETQY
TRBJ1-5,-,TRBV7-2,ASSPFGQPEPQH
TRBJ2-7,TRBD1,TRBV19,ASRPGQGVGEQY
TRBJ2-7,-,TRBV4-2,ASSQNGQGTEQY
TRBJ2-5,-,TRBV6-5,ASSYSGIVQETQY
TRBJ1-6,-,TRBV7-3,ASSLDRNGSPLH
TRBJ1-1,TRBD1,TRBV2,ASCLLDRGPKVEAF
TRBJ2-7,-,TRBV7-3,ASSGQRGYEQY
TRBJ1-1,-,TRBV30,AWGGLNTEAF
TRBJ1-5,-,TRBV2,ASSPTEIHSNQPQH
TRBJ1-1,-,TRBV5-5,ASSLSTRTSGTEAF
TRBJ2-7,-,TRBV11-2,ASSSGGRSSYEQY
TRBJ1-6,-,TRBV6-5,ASSYSADRNSPLH
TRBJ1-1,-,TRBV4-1,ASSQATENTEAF
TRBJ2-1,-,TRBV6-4,ASSEGDNPSNEQF
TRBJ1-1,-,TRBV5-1,ASSSPRGGATEAF
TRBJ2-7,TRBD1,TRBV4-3,ASSHRTGGYEQY
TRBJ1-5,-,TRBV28,ASSFAGVSSNQPQH
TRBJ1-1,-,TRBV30,AWSPGFTEAF
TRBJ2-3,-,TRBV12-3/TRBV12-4,ASRGAGDTQY
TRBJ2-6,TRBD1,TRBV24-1,ATSRDSSFGANVLT
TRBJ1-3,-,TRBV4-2,ASSPGDTIY
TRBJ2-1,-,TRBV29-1,SVGVVRNHNEQF
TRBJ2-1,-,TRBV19,ASKDSVYNEQF
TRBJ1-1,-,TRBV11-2,ASSLDFTDSRHTEAF
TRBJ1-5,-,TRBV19,ASNYRGGNQPQH
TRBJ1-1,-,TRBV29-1,SVDRRLVNTEAF
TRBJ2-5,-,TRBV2,ASKRSQETQY
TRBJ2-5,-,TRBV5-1,ASNRRAEAYQETQY
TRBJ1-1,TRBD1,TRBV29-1,SVDWTGFTEAF
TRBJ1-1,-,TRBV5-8,ASSLVGGAF
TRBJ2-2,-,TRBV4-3,ASSQDSANTGELF
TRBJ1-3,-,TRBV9,ASSPAGDYRGNTIY